This T cell receptor beta chain is from a study of T cell responses to AZD1222 COVID-19 vaccine. With 3 bases removed from V and 0 bases from J, the gap between germline ends came to 11 bases. The CDR3 has 15 amino acids. Germline lookup yields CDR1 MDHEN and CDR2 SYDVKM. Overall study results and limits: Distributed over spike, vaccine-associated CD4 TCRs predominated at 160-218 and 743-854. White British ancestry dominated among donors, who included more females, and clonal diversity was possibly underestimated. Following two doses of AZD1222, Spike-specific TCR breadth and depth rose.

Clones were read by immunoSEQ multiplex PCR, and TCRdb kept only the in-frame ones, dropping some. The sample contains 150,000 or so clones, approximately 90% of which appear only once. Combined were second doses at about 4 or about 12 weeks. Comments on this clone: Its antigen is currently unknown.

The rearrangement uses TRBV28 and TRBJ1-1; no firm D call. The sample here was peripheral blood, taken 28 days after the second AZD1222 dose. The sequence derives from an adult who received the AZD1222 COVID-19 vaccine. The CDR3 reads CASSFLPRLNTEAFF. CDR3 coding DNA: TGTGCCAGCAGTTTTCTTCCCAGGCTGAACACTGAAGCTTTCTTT.